The entry below gives a single TCR beta chain sequence along with its context. No cognate antigen has been identified for it. No much larger clonotype is one base removed from it; base qualities were not supplied. The CDR3, from cysteine to phenylalanine, totals 14 residues. This entry keeps only the CDR3 DNA: 42 bases, framed from base 1. Relative to germline, V is 5 bases shorter and J is 2 bases shorter, with 12 bases between their ends. CDR1 and CDR2, looked up from the germline V gene (reference sequence), are MNHEY and SMNVEV. At one collaborating source in Seattle, patients were enrolled during active infection and were followed longitudinally through the course of disease. The collaborating institutions used their own protocols to collect whole blood in K2EDTA tubes. For TCRbeta analysis, collaborators shipped samples as frozen whole blood, isolated PBMCs, or DNA extracted from either of those sample types.

TCRbeta CDR3 regions were amplified from genomic DNA using the immunoSEQ Assay, a bias-controlled multiplex PCR. Concerning the study's data processing: Within the assay, amplification of reference gene primers was used to estimate how many nucleated cells each sample contained. To quantify the absolute abundance of each unique TCRbeta CDR3 rearrangement, sequence reads were collapsed and filtered. For each sample, productive Simpson clonality was calculated by taking the square root of Simpson's diversity index across productive rearrangements. As stored in TCRdb, this immuneACCESS dataset retains in-frame rearrangements with V and J assigned. A fraction of the clones does not appear; measured against another copy, unresolved V genes explain less than half of the discrepancy, and the remainder lacks a known reason. V and J calls and clone size are copied from that table; D and trimming were computed from the DNA. This sample gives tens of thousands of clones in total; roughly 77% of them show up just once. Roughly 30% of the sample rests with the top ten.

The data derive from a study of blood T cell repertoires in COVID-19 (dated by TCRdb to 2018 to 2020). For the wider study: Collaborator samples came from the United States, Italy and Spain and covered acute and convalescent phases of COVID-19. The material from the prospective study consisted of cDNA or gDNA derived from T cells, B-cell-depleted T cells, or PBMCs. Subjects who had been exposed to COVID-19, were actively infected with it, or had recovered from it provided the deeply sampled blood TCRbeta repertoires that made up the dataset. The repertoires were released in a freely available public database meant as a resource for research on the immune response to SARS-CoV-2. Samples were obtained from the ongoing ImmuneRACE study (first 160 participants) and from some 1,200 subjects provided by 6 global collaborators. Sample metadata almost always included a de-identified subject ID, COVID-19 status, age in years and sex. HLA class I and class II types, where available, came from metadata supplied by the sample provider rather than from assay-based typing. Beyond this particular receptor, the publication reports: The amount of clinical and demographic metadata varied by source and participant and was provided uncurated.

The rearrangement combines TRBV27 with TRBJ1-1; TRBD1 is possibly the D segment (6 matching bases). The TCR sequence derives from a man aged 55-75 years with COVID-19, enrolled during active disease. The sequenced material came from peripheral blood. The CDR3 amino acid sequence is: CASSVGAINTEAFF. Read as DNA, the sequence is TGTGCCAGCAGTGTGGGGGCTATTAACACTGAAGCTTTCTTT.